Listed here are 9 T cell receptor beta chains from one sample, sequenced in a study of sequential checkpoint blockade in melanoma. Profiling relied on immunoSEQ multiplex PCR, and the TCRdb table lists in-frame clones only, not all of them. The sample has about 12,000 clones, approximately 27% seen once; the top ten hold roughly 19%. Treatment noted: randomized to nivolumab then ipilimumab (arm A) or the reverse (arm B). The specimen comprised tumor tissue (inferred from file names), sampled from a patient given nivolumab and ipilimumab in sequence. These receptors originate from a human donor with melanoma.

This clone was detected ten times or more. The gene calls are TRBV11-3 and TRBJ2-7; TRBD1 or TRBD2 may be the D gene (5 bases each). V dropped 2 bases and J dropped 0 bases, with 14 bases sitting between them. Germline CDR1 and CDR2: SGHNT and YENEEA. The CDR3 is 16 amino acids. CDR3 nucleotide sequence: TGTGCCAGCAGCTTAAGTTTGGGGGTGAGCTCCTACGAGCAGTACGTC. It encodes CASSLSLGVSSYEQYV.

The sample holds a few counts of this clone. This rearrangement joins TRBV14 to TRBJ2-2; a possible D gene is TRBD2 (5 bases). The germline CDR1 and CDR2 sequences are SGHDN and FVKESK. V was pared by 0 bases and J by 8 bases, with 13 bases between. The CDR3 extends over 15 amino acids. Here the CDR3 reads CASSQDGFSGGELFF. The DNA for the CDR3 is TGTGCCAGCAGCCAAGACGGATTTTCGGGGGGGGAGCTGTTTTTT. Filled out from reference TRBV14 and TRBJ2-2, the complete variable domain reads EAGVTQFPSHSVIEKGQTVTLRCDPISGHDNLYWYRRVMGKEIKFLLHFVKESKQDESGMPNNRFLAERTGGTYSTLKVQPAELEDSGVYFCASSQDGFSGGELFFGEGSRLTVL.

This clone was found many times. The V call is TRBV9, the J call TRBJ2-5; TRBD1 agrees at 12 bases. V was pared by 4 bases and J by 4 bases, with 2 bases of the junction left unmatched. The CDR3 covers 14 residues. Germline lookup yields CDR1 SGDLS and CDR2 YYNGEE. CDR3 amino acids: CASSRGQGAETQYF. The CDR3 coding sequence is TGTGCCAGCAGCAGGGGACAGGGGGCAGAGACCCAGTACTTC.

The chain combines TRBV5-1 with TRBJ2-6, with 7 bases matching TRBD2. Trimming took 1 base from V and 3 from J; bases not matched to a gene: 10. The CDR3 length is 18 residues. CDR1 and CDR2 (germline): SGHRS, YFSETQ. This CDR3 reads CASSLRGGFPDGANVLTF. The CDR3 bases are TGCGCCAGCAGCTTGAGGGGAGGGTTCCCGGATGGGGCCAACGTCCTGACTTTC. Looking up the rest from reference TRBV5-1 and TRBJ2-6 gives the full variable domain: KAGVTQTPRYLIKTRGQQVTLSCSPISGHRSVSWYQQTPGQGLQFLFEYFSETQRNKGNFPGRFSGRQFSNSRSEMNVSTLELGDSALYLCASSLRGGFPDGANVLTFGAGSRLTVL.

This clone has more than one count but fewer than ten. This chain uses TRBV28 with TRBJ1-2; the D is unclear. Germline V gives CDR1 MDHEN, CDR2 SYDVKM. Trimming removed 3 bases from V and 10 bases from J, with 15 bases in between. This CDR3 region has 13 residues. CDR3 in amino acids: CASSLEPFSYYTF. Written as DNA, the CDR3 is TGTGCCAGCAGTTTGGAGCCCTTTTCATACTACACCTTC.

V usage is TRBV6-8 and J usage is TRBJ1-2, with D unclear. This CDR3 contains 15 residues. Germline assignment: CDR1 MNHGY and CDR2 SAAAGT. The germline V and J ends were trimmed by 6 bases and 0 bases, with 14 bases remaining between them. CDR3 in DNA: TGTGCCAGCAGGGCCTTAGGGATTTCTAACTATGGCTACACCTTC. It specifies CASRALGISNYGYTF.

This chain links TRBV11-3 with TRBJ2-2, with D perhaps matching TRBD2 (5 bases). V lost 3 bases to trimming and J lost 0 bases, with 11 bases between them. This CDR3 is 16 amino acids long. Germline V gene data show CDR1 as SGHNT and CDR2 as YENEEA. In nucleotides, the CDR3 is TGTGCCAGCAGCTTTGCAGAGGGAGCGAACACCGGGGAGCTGTTTTTT. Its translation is CASSFAEGANTGELFF.

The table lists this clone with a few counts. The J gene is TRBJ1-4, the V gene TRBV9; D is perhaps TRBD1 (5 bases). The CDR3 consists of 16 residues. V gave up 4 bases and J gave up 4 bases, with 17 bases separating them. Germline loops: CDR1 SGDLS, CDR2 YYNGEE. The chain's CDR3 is CASSWTHGTLNEKLFF. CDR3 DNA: TGTGCCAGCAGCTGGACGCATGGGACGCTTAATGAAAAACTGTTTTTT. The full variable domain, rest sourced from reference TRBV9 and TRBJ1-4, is DSGVTQTPKHLITATGQRVTLRCSPRSGDLSVYWYQQSLDQGLQFLIQYYNGEERAKGNILERFSAQQFPDLHSELNLSSLELGDSALYFCASSWTHGTLNEKLFFGSGTQLSVL.

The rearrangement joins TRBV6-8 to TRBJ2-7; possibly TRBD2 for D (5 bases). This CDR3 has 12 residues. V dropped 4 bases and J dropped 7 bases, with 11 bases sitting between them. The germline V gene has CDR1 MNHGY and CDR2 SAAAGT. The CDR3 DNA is TGTGCCAGCAGTTCCTACCGGAGGGAGCAGTACTTC. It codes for CASSSYRREQYF.